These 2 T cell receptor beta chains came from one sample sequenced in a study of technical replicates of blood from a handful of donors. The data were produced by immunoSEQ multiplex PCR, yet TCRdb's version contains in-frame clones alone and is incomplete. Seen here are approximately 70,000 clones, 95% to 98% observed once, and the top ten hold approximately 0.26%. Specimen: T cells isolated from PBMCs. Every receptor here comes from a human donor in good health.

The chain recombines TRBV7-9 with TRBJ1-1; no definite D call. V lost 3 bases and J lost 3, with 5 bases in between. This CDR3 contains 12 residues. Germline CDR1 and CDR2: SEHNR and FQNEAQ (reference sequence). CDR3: CASSFLYTEAFF. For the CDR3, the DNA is TGTGCCAGCAGCTTCCTTTACACTGAAGCTTTCTTT. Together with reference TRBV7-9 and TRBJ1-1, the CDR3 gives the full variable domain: DTGVSQNPRHKITKRGQNVTFRCDPISEHNRLYWYRQTLGQGPEFLTYFQNEAQLEKSRLLSDRFSAERPKGSFSTLEIQRTEQGDSAMYLCASSFLYTEAFFGQGTRLTVV.

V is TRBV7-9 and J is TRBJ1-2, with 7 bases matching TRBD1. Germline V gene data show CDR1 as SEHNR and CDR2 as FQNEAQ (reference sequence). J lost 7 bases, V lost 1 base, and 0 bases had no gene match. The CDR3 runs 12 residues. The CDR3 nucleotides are TGTGCCAGCAGCTTAGACAGGGGTGGCTACACCTTC. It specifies CASSLDRGGYTF. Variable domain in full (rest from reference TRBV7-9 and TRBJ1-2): DTGVSQNPRHKITKRGQNVTFRCDPISEHNRLYWYRQTLGQGPEFLTYFQNEAQLEKSRLLSDRFSAERPKGSFSTLEIQRTEQGDSAMYLCASSLDRGGYTFGSGTRLTVV.